Listed below are T cell receptor beta chains from one sample, sequenced in a study of blood T cell repertoires in COVID-19. Measured with immunoSEQ multiplex PCR; TCRdb has only the in-frame clones, and not every one. This table holds some 30,000 clones, approximately 80% found once. The source material was peripheral blood. These receptors were obtained from a human donor in a cohort sampled during active COVID-19. CDR3s include the opening cysteine and the closing phenylalanine or tryptophan. Clone size is shown for a subset of rows, as once, few, many or a class of expanded clone.

j_call clone_size v_call cdr3_length cdr3_aa
TRBJ2-7 NA TRBV4-1 15 CASSQGRGSSYEQYF
TRBJ1-5 few TRBV19 14 CASSMEHSNQPQHF
TRBJ1-2 once TRBV27 13 CASSSQGNYGYTF
TRBJ1-5 few TRBV19 15 CASSRSGGMGQPQHF
TRBJ2-5 NA TRBV5-4 13 CASSLPLAAAQYF
TRBJ2-1 NA TRBV15 13 CATRLSGGNEQFF
TRBJ1-4 NA TRBV5-1 14 CASSLGQGNEKLFF
TRBJ1-5 NA TRBV5-1 13 CASSLERGGPQHF
TRBJ2-7 NA TRBV6-5 14 CASSGQADSYEQYF
TRBJ2-3 NA TRBV9 13 CASSVEGWDTQYF
TRBJ1-2 NA TRBV7-2 12 CASSLAGRGYTF
TRBJ1-5 NA TRBV6-5 15 CASSYSIFSNQPQHF
TRBJ1-1 NA TRBV24-1 13 CATSDQRGSQAFF
TRBJ2-2 NA TRBV5-4 15 CASSSFRGLDGELFF
TRBJ2-3 NA TRBV11-2 17 CASSPSSIAGGQDTQYF
TRBJ2-1 NA TRBV6-4 15 CASSDSGTGEREQFF
TRBJ1-1 few TRBV15 12 CATSPRGSEAFF
TRBJ1-2 NA TRBV24-1 13 CATSTRANYGYTF
TRBJ1-5 once TRBV6-2/TRBV6-3 14 CASSLLGQYQPQHF
TRBJ1-2 NA TRBV6-5 14 CASSYQLTGGGYTF
TRBJ1-2 NA TRBV18 13 CASSPGELDGYTF
TRBJ2-7 NA TRBV4-3 14 CASSQDRVRYEQYF
TRBJ2-7 NA TRBV5-6 16 CASSLATGNSRYEQYF
TRBJ1-4 NA TRBV6-5 15 CASSTFGTANEKLFF
TRBJ2-3 few TRBV4-2 16 CASSQERTGGSDTQYF
TRBJ2-3 NA TRBV5-8 15 CASTPKRGLTDTQYF
TRBJ2-3 NA TRBV7-3 13 CASSLGPTDTQYF
TRBJ2-6 NA TRBV7-2 19 CASSLDPAGHRTGANVLTF
TRBJ1-6 NA TRBV25-1 13 CASSELLNSPLHF
TRBJ1-1 NA TRBV6-5 14 CASSYKGRGAEAFF
TRBJ2-3 NA TRBV21-1 17 CASSKRNRTGHHRYAVF
TRBJ2-5 NA TRBV5-1 15 CASSLVPSPEETQYF
TRBJ2-3 NA TRBV7-6 17 CASSLAPQGGGTDTQYF
TRBJ2-7 many TRBV20-1 10 CSAFTGEAYF
TRBJ2-1 once TRBV24-1 20 CATSASPVPGQGASPRRQFF
TRBJ2-2 medium-sized TRBV28 14 CASLGGTGTGELFF
TRBJ1-2 NA TRBV11-2 16 CASSLAETARGYGYTF
TRBJ2-1 NA TRBV7-2 14 CASSGGLNYNEQFF
TRBJ2-3 NA TRBV10-1 14 CASSESQGSDTQYF
TRBJ1-5 NA TRBV4-1 14 CASSQGQANQPQHF
TRBJ1-3 NA TRBV19 12 CASSIRKNTIYF
TRBJ2-7 NA TRBV6-5 14 CASRRQSFSYEQYF